This section outlines one T cell receptor beta chain sequence together with its context. There is no known antigen for this receptor. No per-base quality is available; no much larger clone lies one base away. V is reduced by 0 bases and J by 5 bases, leaving a spacing of 16 bases between them. Reading from cysteine to phenylalanine, the CDR3 counts 16 amino acids. This entry keeps only the CDR3 DNA: 48 bases, framed from base 1. According to the germline V gene, CDR1 reads SGHRS and CDR2 reads YFSETQ. The immunoSEQ hsTCRB v3.0 assay was used at survey level resolution to sequence the TRB variable region. The targeted TRB sequencing depth was roughly 40,000-50,000 T-cell genomes per sample. An Illumina MiSeq with a v3 150-cycle kit was used to sequence the pooled TRB libraries. The source study handled its data this way. Repertoire analysis was performed in R inside a reproducible Nextflow workflow that covered QC, data transformation and analysis. Custom analyses were implemented in LymphoSeq2, an R package for AIRR-Seq data exploration. A few samples yielding fewer than 5000 total TRB sequences were excluded, leaving around 200 analyzed HIV repertoires. Among the 188 retained HIV repertoires, 55 to 65 were collected before ART initiation and 120 to 140 were collected after ART initiation. Each repertoire was downsampled to 5000 TRB nucleotide sequences, and summary statistics were averaged across 100 downsampling iterations. The analysis kept only TRB sequences whose CDR3 regions were at least seven amino acids long. A Shannon entropy-derived clonality score and the Gini coefficient were used to measure diversity. Repertoire networks linked the top 5000 CDR3 amino acid sequences whenever two sequences differed by an edit distance of one. For TRB CDR3 amino acid sequences, GLIPH2 was used to predict antigen specificity groups and MHC restriction. To flag known CMV, EBV, HIV or tissue antigen associations, CDR3 amino acid sequences were matched against VDJdb and McPAS-TCR. Pre-ART, post-ART and control groups were compared with Wilcoxon signed-rank tests and Holm-Bonferroni correction. In TCRdb, the immuneACCESS table is reduced to in-frame sequences with V and J assigned. These tables do not hold every clone; where another copy was compared, an unresolved V gene accounts for under half, and the others remain unexplained. The V and J calls and clone size were taken over from that table, and D and trimming were inferred from the DNA. The sample table lists fewer than 45,000 clones, approximately 85% of them with a count of one. The ten largest make up roughly 13% of the sample.

The data derive from a study of long-term antiretroviral therapy in people with HIV (dated 2022 in TCRdb). Regarding the study in general: Collection of the earliest samples took place about a decade ahead of the 2015 WHO recommendation for immediate ART, at a time when ART was typically delayed until CD4 counts fell. A retrospective serial study tested whether changes in peripheral blood TRB repertoire composition and diversity were associated with ART initiation and durable HIV suppression. A total of about 190 cryopreserved PBMC samples were contributed to the cohort by 30 adults with confirmed HIV infection, with samples collected serially over a mean of about 6 years (range 1-12). Among the 25 to 30 participants with HIV, more than ten were female. No cross-contamination during QIAcube processing turned up in test extractions that ran a monoclonal T-cell line alongside about 30 polyclonal samples.

Broad study findings and their caveats: Compared with controls, HIV repertoires had narrower CDR3 length ranges, and the network structure pointed to an antigen-experienced repertoire that shifted only slightly toward naive after ART. No data were available on ART adherence, viral resistance or therapy changes, limiting inferences about post-ART repertoire changes. Owing to limited PBMC availability, only the TCR beta chain was sequenced, without alpha chain pairing. Because cell numbers in pre-ART samples were limited, unsorted PBMC were profiled instead of sorted CD4+ and CD8+ T cells. A significant increase in TRB diversity was found to be associated with ART initiation, although TRB diversity was observed to remain significantly below that of transplant donor controls even after long-term ART. The repertoire was dominated across all time points by expanded TRB clones identified before ART initiation, although this dominance was seen to fluctuate and to decrease in many PLHIV after ART. Samples dated from the mid-2000s to the late 2010s, and the ART regimens used may be less effective than current ones.

To be included, a participant needed at least one PBMC sample from before ART initiation plus at least two post-ART samples. Treatment was received in the United States of America by all participants with HIV. Before DNA extraction, cryopreserved samples of roughly 1-11 million PBMC were thawed and then washed. At the time of the earliest PBMC sample, participants with HIV were aged between roughly 20 and 60 years. PBMC samples from each participant spanned 1-4 timepoints before ART initiation and 2-8 timepoints after ART initiation, with a median of 7 samples. Serial HIV viral load, CD4+ T-cell count, ART history and demographic data were obtained for every participant. A Qiagen kit on a QIAcube was used to extract genomic DNA from unsorted PBMC, with samples processed in batches of 12.

The chain was built from TRBV5-1 and TRBJ2-3, with no confidently assigned D gene. Sequenced material: unsorted PBMCs, taken 0.3 years after starting antiretroviral therapy. This TCR was sampled from a man in his late teens or twenties with HIV. The CDR3 protein: CASSLGLDPGLDTQYF. Here is the DNA: TGCGCCAGCAGCTTGGGGTTAGATCCAGGCCTAGATACGCAGTATTTT.